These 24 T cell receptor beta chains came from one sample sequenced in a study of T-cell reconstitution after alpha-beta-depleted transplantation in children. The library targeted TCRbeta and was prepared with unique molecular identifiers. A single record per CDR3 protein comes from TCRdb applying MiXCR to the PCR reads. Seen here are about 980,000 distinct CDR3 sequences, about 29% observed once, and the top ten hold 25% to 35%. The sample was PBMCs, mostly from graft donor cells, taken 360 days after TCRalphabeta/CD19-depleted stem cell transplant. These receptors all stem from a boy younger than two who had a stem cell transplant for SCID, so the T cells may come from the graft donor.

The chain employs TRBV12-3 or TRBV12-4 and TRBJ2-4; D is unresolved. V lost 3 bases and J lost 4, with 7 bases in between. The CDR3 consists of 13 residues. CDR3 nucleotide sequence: TGTGCCAGCAGTTTCGAACAGAAAAACATTCAGTACTTC. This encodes CASSFEQKNIQYF.

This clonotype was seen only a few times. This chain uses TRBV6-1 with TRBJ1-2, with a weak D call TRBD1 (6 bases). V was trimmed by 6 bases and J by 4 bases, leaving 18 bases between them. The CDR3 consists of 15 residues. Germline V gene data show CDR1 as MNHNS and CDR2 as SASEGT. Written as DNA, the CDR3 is TGTGCCAGCAGCGGAAACAGGGCGGTAGGCTATGGCTACACCTTC. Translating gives CASSGNRAVGYGYTF.

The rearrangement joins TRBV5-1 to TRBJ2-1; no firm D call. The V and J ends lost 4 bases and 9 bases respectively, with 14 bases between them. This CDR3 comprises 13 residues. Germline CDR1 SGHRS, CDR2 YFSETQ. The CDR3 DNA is TGCGCCAGCAGCCTCTCTACGAGGCGTGAGCAGTTCTTC. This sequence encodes CASSLSTRREQFF. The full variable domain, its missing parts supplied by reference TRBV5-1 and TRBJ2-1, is KAGVTQTPRYLIKTRGQQVTLSCSPISGHRSVSWYQQTPGQGLQFLFEYFSETQRNKGNFPGRFSGRQFSNSRSEMNVSTLELGDSALYLCASSLSTRREQFFGPGTRLTVL.

The CDR3 protein is CASSLAFGDTGELFF. The DNA for the CDR3 is TGTGCCAGCAGCTTGGCCTTTGGGGACACCGGGGAGCTGTTTTTT. The chain joins TRBV5-6 to TRBJ2-2; D gene unclear. The CDR3 consists of 15 residues. The V gene's germline CDR1 is SGHDT and CDR2 YYEEEE. The V gene lost 0 bases and the J gene lost 3 bases, with 9 bases spanning the gap. Using reference TRBV5-6 and TRBJ2-2 for the parts outside the CDR3, the full variable domain is DAGVTQSPTHLIKTRGQQVTLRCSPKSGHDTVSWYQQALGQGPQFIFQYYEEEERQRGNFPDRFSGHQFPNYSSELNVNALLLGDSALYLCASSLAFGDTGELFFGEGSRLTVL.

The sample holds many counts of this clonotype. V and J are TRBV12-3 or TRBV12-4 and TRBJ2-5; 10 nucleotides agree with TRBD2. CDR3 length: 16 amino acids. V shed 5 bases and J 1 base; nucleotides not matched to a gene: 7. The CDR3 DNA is TGTGCCAGCAGTGCAGGACTAGCGGAGATCCAAGAGACCCAGTACTTC. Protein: CASSAGLAEIQETQYF.

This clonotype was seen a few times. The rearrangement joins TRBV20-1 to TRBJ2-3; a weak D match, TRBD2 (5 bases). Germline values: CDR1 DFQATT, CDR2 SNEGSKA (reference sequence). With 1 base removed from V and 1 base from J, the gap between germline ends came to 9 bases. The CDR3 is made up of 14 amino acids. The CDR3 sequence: CSARGPGGTDTQYF. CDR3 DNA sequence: TGCAGTGCTAGAGGGCCCGGGGGCACAGATACGCAGTATTTT.

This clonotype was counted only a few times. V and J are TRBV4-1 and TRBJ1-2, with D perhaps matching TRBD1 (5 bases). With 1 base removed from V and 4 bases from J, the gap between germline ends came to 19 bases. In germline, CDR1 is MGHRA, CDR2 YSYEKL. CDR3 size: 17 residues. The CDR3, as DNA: TGCGCCAGCAGCCAAGGTGGGGCCGAAATGTTATTCTATGGCTACACCTTC. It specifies CASSQGGAEMLFYGYTF.

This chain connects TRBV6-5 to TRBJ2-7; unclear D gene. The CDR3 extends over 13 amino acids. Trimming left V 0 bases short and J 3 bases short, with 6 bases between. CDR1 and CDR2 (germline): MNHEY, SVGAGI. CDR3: CASSYSLGYEQYF. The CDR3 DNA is TGTGCCAGCAGTTACTCTCTGGGCTACGAGCAGTACTTC.

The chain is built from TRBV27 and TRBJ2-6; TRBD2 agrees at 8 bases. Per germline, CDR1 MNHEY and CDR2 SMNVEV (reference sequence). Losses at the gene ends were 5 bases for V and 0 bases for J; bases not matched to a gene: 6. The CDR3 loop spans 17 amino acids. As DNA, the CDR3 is TGTGCCAGCAGTGAGCGGGGGCGCCTCTCTGGGGCCAACGTCCTGACTTTC. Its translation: CASSERGRLSGANVLTF. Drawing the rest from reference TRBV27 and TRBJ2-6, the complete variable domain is EAQVTQNPRYLITVTGKKLTVTCSQNMNHEYMSWYRQDPGLGLRQIYYSMNVEVTDKGDVPEGYKVSRKEKRNFPLILESPSPNQTSLYFCASSERGRLSGANVLTFGAGSRLTVL.

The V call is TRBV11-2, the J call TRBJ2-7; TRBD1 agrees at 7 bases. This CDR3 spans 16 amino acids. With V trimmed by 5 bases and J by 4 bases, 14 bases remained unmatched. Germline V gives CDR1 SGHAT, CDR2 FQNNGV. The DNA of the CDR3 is TGTGCCAGCAGCACGCATCCGGGACAGCTACGGTACGAGCAGTACTTC. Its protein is CASSTHPGQLRYEQYF.

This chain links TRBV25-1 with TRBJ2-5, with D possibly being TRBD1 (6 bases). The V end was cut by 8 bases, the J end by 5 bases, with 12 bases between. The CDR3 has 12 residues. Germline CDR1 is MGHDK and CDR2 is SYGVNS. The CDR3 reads CASGPGDETQYF. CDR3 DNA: TGTGCCAGCGGTCCAGGGGACGAGACCCAGTACTTC.

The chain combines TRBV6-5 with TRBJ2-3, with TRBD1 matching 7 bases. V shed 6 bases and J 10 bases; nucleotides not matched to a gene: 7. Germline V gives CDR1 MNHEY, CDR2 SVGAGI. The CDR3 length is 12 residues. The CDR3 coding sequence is TGTGCCAGCAGAACACCAGGGGGTCCGCAGTATTTT. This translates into CASRTPGGPQYF.

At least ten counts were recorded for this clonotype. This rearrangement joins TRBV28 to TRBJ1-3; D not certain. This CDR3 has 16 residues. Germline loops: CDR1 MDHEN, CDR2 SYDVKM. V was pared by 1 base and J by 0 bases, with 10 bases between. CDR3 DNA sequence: TGTGCCAGCAGTTTATCCGAGTTCCACTCTGGAAACACCATATATTTT. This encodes CASSLSEFHSGNTIYF. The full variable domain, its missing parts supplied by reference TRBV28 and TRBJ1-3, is DVKVTQSSRYLVKRTGEKVFLECVQDMDHENMFWYRQDPGLGLRLIYFSYDVKMKEKGDIPEGYSVSREKKERFSLILESASTNQTSMYLCASSLSEFHSGNTIYFGEGSWLTVV.

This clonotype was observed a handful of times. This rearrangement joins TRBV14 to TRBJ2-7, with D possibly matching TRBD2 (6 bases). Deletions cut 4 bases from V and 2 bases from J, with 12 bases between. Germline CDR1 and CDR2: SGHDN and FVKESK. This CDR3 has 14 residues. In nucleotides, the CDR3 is TGTGCCAGCAGCCGGGCGGGGCCACCCTACGAGCAGTACTTC. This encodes CASSRAGPPYEQYF.

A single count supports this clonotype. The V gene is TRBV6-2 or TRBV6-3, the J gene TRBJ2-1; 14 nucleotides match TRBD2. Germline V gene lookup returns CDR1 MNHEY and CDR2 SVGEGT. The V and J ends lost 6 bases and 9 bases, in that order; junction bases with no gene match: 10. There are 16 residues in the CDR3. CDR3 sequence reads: CASRPRLAGGRSEQFF. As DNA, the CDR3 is TGTGCCAGCAGACCGAGACTAGCGGGGGGGCGTAGTGAGCAGTTCTTC.

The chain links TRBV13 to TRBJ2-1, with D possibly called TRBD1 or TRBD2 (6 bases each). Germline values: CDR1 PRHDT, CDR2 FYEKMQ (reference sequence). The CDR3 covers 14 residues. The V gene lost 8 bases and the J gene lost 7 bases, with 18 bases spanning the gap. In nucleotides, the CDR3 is TGTGCCAGCTCGGGGGCCCACCATGGGAATGAGCAGTTCTTC. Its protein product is CASSGAHHGNEQFF.

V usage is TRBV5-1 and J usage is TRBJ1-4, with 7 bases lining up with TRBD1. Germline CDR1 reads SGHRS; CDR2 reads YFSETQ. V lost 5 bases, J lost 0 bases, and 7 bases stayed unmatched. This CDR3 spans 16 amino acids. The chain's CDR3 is CASSGTAFATNEKLFF. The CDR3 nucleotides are TGCGCCAGCAGTGGGACAGCCTTTGCAACTAATGAAAAACTGTTTTTT.

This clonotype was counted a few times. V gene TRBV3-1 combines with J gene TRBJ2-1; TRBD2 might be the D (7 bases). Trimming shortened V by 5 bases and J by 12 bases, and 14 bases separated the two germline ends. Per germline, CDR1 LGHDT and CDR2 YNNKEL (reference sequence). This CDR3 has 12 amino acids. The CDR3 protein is CASSGGGKVQFF. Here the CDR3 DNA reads TGTGCCAGCAGCGGGGGGGGCAAGGTGCAGTTCTTC.

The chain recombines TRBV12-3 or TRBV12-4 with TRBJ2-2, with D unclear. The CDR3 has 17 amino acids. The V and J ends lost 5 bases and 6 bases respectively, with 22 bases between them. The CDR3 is CASSGTRLGWLAGELFF. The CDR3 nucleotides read TGTGCCAGCAGTGGTACTCGTCTCGGGTGGTTAGCCGGGGAGCTGTTTTTT.

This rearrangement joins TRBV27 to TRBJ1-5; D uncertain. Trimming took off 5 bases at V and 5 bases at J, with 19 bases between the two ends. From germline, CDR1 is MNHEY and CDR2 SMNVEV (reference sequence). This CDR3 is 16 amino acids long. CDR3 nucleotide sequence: TGTGCCAGCAGTCCTAAGGGAGGGATAGCGTATCAGCCCCAGCATTTT. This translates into CASSPKGGIAYQPQHF.

The CDR3 protein is CASSLEGLEDTEAFF. As DNA, the CDR3 is TGTGCCAGCAGCTTAGAGGGGTTGGAGGACACTGAAGCTTTCTTT. The chain uses TRBV7-9 and TRBJ1-1; D possibly corresponds to TRBD1 (5 bases). The germline V gene encodes CDR1 SEHNR and CDR2 FQNEAQ (reference sequence). The CDR3 runs to 15 residues. V lost 1 base to trimming and J lost 3 bases, with 12 bases between them.

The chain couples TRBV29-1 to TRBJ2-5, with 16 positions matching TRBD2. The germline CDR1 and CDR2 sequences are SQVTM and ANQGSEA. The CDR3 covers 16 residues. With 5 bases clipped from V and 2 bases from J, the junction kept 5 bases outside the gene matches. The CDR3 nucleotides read TGCAGCGTTTCCCCGGGACTAGCGGGGGGGCAAGAGACCCAGTACTTC. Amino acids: CSVSPGLAGGQETQYF.

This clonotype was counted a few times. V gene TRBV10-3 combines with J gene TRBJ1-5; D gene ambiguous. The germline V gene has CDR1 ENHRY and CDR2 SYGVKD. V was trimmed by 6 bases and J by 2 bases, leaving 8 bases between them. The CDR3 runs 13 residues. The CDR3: CAIRERGNQPQHF. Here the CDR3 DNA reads TGTGCCATCAGGGAAAGGGGCAATCAGCCCCAGCATTTT.

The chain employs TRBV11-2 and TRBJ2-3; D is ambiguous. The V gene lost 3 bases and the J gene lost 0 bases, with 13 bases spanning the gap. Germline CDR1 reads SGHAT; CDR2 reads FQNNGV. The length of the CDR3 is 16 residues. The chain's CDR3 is CASSLGSYSSTDTQYF. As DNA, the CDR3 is TGTGCCAGCAGCTTGGGTTCCTACTCTAGCACAGATACGCAGTATTTT. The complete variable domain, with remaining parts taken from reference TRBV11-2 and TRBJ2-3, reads EAGVAQSPRYKIIEKRQSVAFWCNPISGHATLYWYQQILGQGPKLLIQFQNNGVVDDSQLPKDRFSAERLKGVDSTLKIQPAKLEDSAVYLCASSLGSYSSTDTQYFGPGTRLTVL.